This T cell receptor (beta chain) was identified during a study of blood T cell repertoires in COVID-19. On the study more broadly: COVID-19 samples collected from the United States, Italy and Spain covered acute and convalescent phases. PBMCs, B-cell-depleted T cells, or T cells were the source of the cDNA or gDNA that made up the material.

Per the original methods: Amplification from reference gene primers served as the basis for estimated nucleated cell counts. Generated by immunoSEQ multiplex PCR, the TCRdb table keeps only in-frame clones and is missing some. V, J and clone size were drawn from that table, and D and trimming were deduced from the DNA. The sample yields 15,000 or so clones, about 91% seen once. The junction had 7 bases not matched to a gene; V was cut back by 0 bases and J by 8 bases. CDR1 SGHRS and CDR2 YFSETQ come from the germline V gene. The CDR3 is made up of 15 amino acids. Sequenced material: peripheral blood. The TCR originated in a human donor in a cohort sampled during active COVID-19. The V call is TRBV5-1, the J call TRBJ2-1; 8 bases agree with TRBD1. As DNA, the CDR3 is TGCGCCAGCAGCTTGGGAGGCCAGGGGGCGTATGAGCAGTTCTTC. Translating it yields CASSLGGQGAYEQFF.